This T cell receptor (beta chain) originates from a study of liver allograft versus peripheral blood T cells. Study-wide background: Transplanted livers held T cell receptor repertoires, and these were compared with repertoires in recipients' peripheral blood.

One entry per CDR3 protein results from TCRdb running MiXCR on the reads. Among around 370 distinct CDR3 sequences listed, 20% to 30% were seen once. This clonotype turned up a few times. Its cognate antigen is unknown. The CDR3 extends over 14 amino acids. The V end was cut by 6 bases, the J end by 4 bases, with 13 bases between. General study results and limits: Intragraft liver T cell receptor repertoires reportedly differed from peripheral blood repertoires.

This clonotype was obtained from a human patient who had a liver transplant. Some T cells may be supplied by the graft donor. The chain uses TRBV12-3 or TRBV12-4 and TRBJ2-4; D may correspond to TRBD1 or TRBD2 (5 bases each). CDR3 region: CASSLWDPKNIQYF. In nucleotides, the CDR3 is TGTGCCAGCAGCCTATGGGACCCGAAAAACATTCAGTACTTC.